The 5 T cell receptor beta chains in this list originate from one sample, sequenced in a study of identical twins' blood T cells (dated by TCRdb to 2013 to 2014). Library preparation employed 5' RACE. Sequencing was carried out with an Illumina Genome Analyzer IIx. Clones were called with MiXCR by TCRdb after fastp trimmed the public reads at Q25, and only in-frame beta chains were retained. Rows with a matching CDR3 protein are joined into one entry that keeps the most common DNA and genes. Present in this sample are a few hundred thousand distinct CDR3 sequences, about 28% of which were seen just once. The ten biggest clones cover approximately 6.6% of the sample. The sequencing input was PBMCs. These receptors were obtained from a woman aged 18-49 years in good health.

The chain employs TRBV25-1 and TRBJ2-1; 8 bases fit TRBD1. V dropped 8 bases and J dropped 7; count of bases not matched to a gene: 7. Germline V lookup: CDR1 MGHDK, CDR2 SYGVNS. The CDR3 sequence is 13 residues long. The CDR3 DNA reads as TGTGCCAGCTGGACAGGGCCACCTAATGAGCAGTTCTTC. This translates into CASWTGPPNEQFF.

This clonotype was observed a few times. The chain combines TRBV11-2 with TRBJ2-3; 9 nucleotides align to TRBD1. V shed 0 bases, J shed 5 bases, and the junction held 12 bases outside the gene matches. Germline V gene lookup returns CDR1 SGHAT and CDR2 FQNNGV. The CDR3 extends over 18 amino acids. CDR3 loop: CASSLDRSGQGIVDTQYF. CDR3 bases: TGTGCCAGCAGCTTAGATCGGAGCGGACAGGGGATAGTAGATACGCAGTATTTT.

This clonotype was seen ten or more times. The V gene is TRBV2, the J gene TRBJ1-1; D not resolved. The CDR3 extends over 12 amino acids. Per germline, CDR1 SNHLY and CDR2 FYNNEI. Trimming shortened V by 5 bases and J by 2 bases, and 6 bases separated the two germline ends. CDR3 loop: CASSFLNTEAFF. CDR3 coding DNA: TGTGCCAGCAGTTTTCTAAACACTGAAGCTTTCTTT.

Comments on this clonotype: A read error is possible here, since a much larger clone lies one base away. The chain is built from TRBV11-2 and TRBJ2-1; possible D gene TRBD2, 6 bases. The V gene lost 6 bases and the J gene lost 7 bases, with 22 bases spanning the gap. CDR1 and CDR2 from the germline V gene are SGHAT and FQNNGV. This CDR3 is built from 16 residues. CDR3 DNA: TGTGCCAGCAGGGACTCCGGGACTGGAAGATTTAATGAGCAGTTCTTC. Encoded protein: CASRDSGTGRFNEQFF.

This clonotype has a handful of counts. V gene TRBV20-1 combines with J gene TRBJ2-1; D unclear. This CDR3 is built from 11 residues. Germline V gene sequence: CDR1 DFQATT, CDR2 SNEGSKA (reference sequence). Deletions cut 6 bases from V and 9 bases from J, with 12 bases between. The CDR3 region is CSAASGTEQFF. CDR3 DNA: TGCAGTGCGGCGTCTGGCACTGAGCAGTTCTTC.